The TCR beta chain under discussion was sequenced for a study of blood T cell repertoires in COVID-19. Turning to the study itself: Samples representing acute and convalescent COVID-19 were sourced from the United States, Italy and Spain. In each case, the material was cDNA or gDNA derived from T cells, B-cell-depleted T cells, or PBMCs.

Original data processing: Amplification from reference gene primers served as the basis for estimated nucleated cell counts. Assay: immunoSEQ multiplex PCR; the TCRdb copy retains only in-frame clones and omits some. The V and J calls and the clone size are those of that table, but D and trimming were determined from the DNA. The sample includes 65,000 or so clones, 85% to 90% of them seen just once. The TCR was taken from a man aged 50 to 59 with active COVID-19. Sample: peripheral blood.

The CDR3 loop reads CASSLGDRPYEQYF. In DNA form, the CDR3 reads TGTGCCAGCAGTTTAGGGGACAGGCCCTACGAGCAGTACTTC. The V call is TRBV27, the J call TRBJ2-7; 8 bases map to TRBD1. V was clipped by 2 bases and J by 2 bases; unmatched bases: 2. The CDR3 loop spans 14 amino acids. Germline CDR1 reads MNHEY; CDR2 reads SMNVEV (reference sequence).